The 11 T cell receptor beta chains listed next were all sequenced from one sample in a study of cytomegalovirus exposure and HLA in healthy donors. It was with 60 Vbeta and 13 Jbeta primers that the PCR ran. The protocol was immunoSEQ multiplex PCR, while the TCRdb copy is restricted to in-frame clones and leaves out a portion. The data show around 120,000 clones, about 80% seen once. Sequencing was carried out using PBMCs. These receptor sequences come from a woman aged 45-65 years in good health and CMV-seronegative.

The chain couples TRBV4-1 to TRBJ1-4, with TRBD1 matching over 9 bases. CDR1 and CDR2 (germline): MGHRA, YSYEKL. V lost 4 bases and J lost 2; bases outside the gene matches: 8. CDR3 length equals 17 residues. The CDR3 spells CASSPMTGGVTNEKLFF. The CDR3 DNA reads TGCGCCAGCAGCCCTATGACAGGGGGAGTCACTAATGAAAAACTGTTTTTT.

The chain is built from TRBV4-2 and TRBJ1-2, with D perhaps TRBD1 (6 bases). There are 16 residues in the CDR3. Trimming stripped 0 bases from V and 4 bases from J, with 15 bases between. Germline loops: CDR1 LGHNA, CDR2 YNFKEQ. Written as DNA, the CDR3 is TGTGCCAGCAGCCAAGAAGCCAGGGGAGAGCCCTATGGCTACACCTTC. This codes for CASSQEARGEPYGYTF.

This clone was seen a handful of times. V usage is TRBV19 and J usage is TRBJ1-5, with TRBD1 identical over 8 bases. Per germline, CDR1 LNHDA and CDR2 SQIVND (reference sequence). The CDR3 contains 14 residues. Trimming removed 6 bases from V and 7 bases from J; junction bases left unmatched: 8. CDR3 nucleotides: TGTGCCAGTAGCGGGCGGACAGGGCAACAGCCCCAGCATTTT. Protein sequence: CASSGRTGQQPQHF.

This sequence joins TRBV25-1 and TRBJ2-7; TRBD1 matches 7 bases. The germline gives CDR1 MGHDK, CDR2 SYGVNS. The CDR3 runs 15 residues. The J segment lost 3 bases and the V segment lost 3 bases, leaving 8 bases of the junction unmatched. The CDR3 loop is CASSEPPGTDYEQYV. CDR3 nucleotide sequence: TGTGCCAGCAGTGAGCCTCCCGGGACAGACTACGAGCAGTACGTC.

In DNA form, the CDR3 reads TGTGCCAGCAGTTTACGGGGGGTAGAGACCCAGTACTTC. As protein: CASSLRGVETQYF. The chain combines TRBV27 with TRBJ2-5, with 7 positions matching TRBD2. This CDR3 has 13 amino acids. V dropped 2 bases and J dropped 4; count of bases not matched to a gene: 1. The germline V gene encodes CDR1 MNHEY and CDR2 SMNVEV (reference sequence).

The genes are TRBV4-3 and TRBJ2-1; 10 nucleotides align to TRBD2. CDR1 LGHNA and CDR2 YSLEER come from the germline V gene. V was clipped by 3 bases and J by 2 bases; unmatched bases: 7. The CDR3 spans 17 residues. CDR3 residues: CASSQGYLAGAYNEQFF. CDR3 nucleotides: TGCGCCAGCAGCCAGGGGTATCTAGCGGGGGCCTACAATGAGCAGTTCTTC.

Here the CDR3 DNA reads TGTGCCAGCAGCTTTTTCGGGACAGTGAAGGATAACTATGGCTACACCTTC. It yields the protein CASSFFGTVKDNYGYTF. This chain uses TRBV5-6 with TRBJ1-2; 7 bases are a match to TRBD1. With 2 bases clipped from V and 1 base from J, the junction kept 11 bases outside the gene matches. The CDR3 loop spans 17 amino acids. The V gene's germline CDR1 is SGHDT and CDR2 YYEEEE.

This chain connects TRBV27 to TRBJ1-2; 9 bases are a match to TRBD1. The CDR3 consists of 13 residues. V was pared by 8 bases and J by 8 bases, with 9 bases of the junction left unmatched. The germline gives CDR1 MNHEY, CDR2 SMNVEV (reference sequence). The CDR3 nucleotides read TGTGCCAGCCGTCGGGGGACAGGGTACGGCTACACCTTC. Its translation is CASRRGTGYGYTF.

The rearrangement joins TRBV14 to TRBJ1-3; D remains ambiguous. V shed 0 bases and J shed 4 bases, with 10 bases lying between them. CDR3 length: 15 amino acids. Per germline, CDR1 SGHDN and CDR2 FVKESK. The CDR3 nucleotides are TGTGCCAGCAGCCAAGATTTGACAACCGGAAACACCATATATTTT. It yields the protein CASSQDLTTGNTIYF.

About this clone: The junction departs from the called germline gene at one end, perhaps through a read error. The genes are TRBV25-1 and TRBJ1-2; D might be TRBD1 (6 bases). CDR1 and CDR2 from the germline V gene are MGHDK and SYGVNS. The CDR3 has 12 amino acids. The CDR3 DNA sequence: TGTGCCAGCAGTTACCAGGGGTATGGCTACCCCTTC. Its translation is CASSYQGYGYPF.

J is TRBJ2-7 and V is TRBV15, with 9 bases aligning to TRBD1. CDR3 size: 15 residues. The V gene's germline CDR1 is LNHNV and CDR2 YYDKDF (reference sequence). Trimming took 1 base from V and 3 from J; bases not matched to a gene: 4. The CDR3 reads CATSRVGTGIYEQYF. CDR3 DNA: TGTGCCACCAGCAGAGTTGGGACAGGGATCTACGAGCAGTACTTC.